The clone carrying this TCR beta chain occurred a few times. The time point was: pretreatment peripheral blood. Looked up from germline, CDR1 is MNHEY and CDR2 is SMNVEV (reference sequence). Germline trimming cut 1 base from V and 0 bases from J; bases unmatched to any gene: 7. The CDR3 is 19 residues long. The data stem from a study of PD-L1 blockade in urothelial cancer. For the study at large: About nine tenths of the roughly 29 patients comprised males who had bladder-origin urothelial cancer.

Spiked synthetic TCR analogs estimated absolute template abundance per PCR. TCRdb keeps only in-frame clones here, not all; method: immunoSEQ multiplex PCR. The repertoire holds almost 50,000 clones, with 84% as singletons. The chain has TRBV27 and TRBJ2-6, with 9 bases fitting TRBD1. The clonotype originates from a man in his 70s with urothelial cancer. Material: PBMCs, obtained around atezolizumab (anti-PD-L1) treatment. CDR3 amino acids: CASSLLGTGFFSGANVLTF. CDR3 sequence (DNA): TGTGCCAGCAGTTTATTGGGGACAGGGTTCTTCTCTGGGGCCAACGTCCTGACTTTC. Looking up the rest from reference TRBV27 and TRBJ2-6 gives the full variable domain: EAQVTQNPRYLITVTGKKLTVTCSQNMNHEYMSWYRQDPGLGLRQIYYSMNVEVTDKGDVPEGYKVSRKEKRNFPLILESPSPNQTSLYFCASSLLGTGFFSGANVLTFGAGSRLTVL.